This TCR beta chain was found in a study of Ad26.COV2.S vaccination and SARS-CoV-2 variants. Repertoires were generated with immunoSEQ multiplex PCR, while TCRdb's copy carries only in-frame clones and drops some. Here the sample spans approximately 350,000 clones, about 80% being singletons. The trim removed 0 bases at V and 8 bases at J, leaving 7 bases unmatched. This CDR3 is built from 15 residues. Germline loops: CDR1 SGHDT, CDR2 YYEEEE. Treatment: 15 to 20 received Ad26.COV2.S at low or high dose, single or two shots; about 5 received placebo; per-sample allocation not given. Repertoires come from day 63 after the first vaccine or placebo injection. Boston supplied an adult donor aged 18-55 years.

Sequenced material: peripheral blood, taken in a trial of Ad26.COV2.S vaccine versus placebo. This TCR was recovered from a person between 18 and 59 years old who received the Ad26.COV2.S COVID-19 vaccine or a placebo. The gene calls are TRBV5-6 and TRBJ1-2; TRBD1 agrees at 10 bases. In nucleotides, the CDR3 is TGTGCCAGCAGCTTGGCCGGGACAGGGGCAGACGGCTACACCTTC. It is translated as CASSLAGTGADGYTF.